Listed here are 13 T cell receptor beta chains from one sample, sequenced in a study of regulatory T cells in long-lasting Graves disease. The sample's time point: persistent/refractory GD, antithyroid drugs over 5 years with positive TRAb. The TCR library was made from RNA that had been extracted from PBMCs in TRIzol. Investigators prepared the TCR beta libraries by applying iRepertoire HTBI primers and Arm-PCR of CDR3 regions. Each CDR3 protein is one row after TCRdb ran MiXCR on the multiplex PCR reads. Altogether 400,000 or so distinct CDR3 sequences are present, 20% to 25% being singletons, with the ten largest covering about a fifth. This specimen consisted of peripheral blood mononuclear cells (PBMCs), obtained when the disease was refractory, from a patient treated with antithyroid drugs. The receptors shown here come from a female donor with Graves disease.

This clonotype was recorded a few times. V gene TRBV4-1 combines with J gene TRBJ2-7; tentatively, D is TRBD2 (7 bases). In germline, CDR1 is MGHRA, CDR2 YSYEKL. The CDR3 consists of 14 residues. V lost 1 base and J 6 bases, leaving 13 bases between the germline ends. DNA for the CDR3: TGCGCCAGCAGCCAAGCTGGGGGCGGGGGCGAGCAGTACTTC. The encoded protein is CASSQAGGGGEQYF.

Turning to this clonotype: A much larger clone lies one base from this, so it may be a read error. V usage is TRBV12-3 or TRBV12-4 and J usage is TRBJ1-1; D gene unclear. Between the trimmed V and J ends, which lost 5 bases and 5 bases, there was a span of 15 bases. The CDR3 contains 14 residues. CDR3 bases: TGTGCCAGCAGTGCCCGACGCCAACTGACTGAAGCTTTCTTT. Amino acids: CASSARRQLTEAFF.

V gene TRBV28 combines with J gene TRBJ2-7, with 7 bases fitting TRBD1. The CDR3 has 14 amino acids. The germline V gene has CDR1 MDHEN and CDR2 SYDVKM. Unmatched junction bases numbered 7, after V lost 8 bases and J lost 0 bases. The CDR3 reads CASGPRDSSYEQYF. The DNA for the CDR3 is TGTGCCAGCGGTCCCAGGGACAGCTCCTACGAGCAGTACTTC. The full variable domain, its missing parts supplied by reference TRBV28 and TRBJ2-7, is DVKVTQSSRYLVKRTGEKVFLECVQDMDHENMFWYRQDPGLGLRLIYFSYDVKMKEKGDIPEGYSVSREKKERFSLILESASTNQTSMYLCASGPRDSSYEQYFGPGTRLTVT.

The chain employs TRBV19 and TRBJ2-6; maybe TRBD1 (6 bases). V was clipped by 4 bases and J by 2 bases, with 9 bases between them. This CDR3 is 15 amino acids long. CDR1 and CDR2 from the germline V gene are LNHDA and SQIVND (reference sequence). The CDR3 is CASSTKGAGANVLTF. The CDR3 DNA reads TGTGCCAGTAGTACTAAGGGGGCTGGGGCCAACGTCCTGACTTTC.

This clonotype was seen many times. This chain joins TRBV28 and TRBJ2-2; D perhaps matches TRBD1 (5 bases). The V gene lost 6 bases and the J gene lost 4 bases, with 18 bases spanning the gap. This CDR3 has 16 amino acids. Germline V lookup: CDR1 MDHEN, CDR2 SYDVKM. The CDR3 DNA is TGTGCCAGCAGCTCCGACAGACTTACAACCACCGGGGAGCTGTTTTTT. Its protein product is CASSSDRLTTTGELFF. The whole variable domain, remainder taken from reference TRBV28 and TRBJ2-2, is DVKVTQSSRYLVKRTGEKVFLECVQDMDHENMFWYRQDPGLGLRLIYFSYDVKMKEKGDIPEGYSVSREKKERFSLILESASTNQTSMYLCASSSDRLTTTGELFFGEGSRLTVL.

Written as DNA, the CDR3 is TGTGCCAGCAGCTTAATGGGGTCGGACACCGGGGAGCTGTTTTTT. This gives the protein CASSLMGSDTGELFF. The rearrangement links TRBV7-3 to TRBJ2-2; unclear D gene. The CDR3 has 15 residues. V was cut by 1 base and J by 3 bases, with 9 bases left in between. Germline CDR1 is SGHTA and CDR2 is FQGTGA.

This clonotype was counted ten times or more. The chain joins TRBV28 to TRBJ1-2; TRBD1 agrees at 9 bases. In germline, CDR1 is MDHEN, CDR2 SYDVKM. The CDR3 totals 19 residues. V was clipped by 5 bases and J by 2 bases; unmatched bases: 18. The CDR3 DNA reads as TGTGCCAGCAGTATACTCTCCCAGACCGGGACAGGGAACAACTATGGCTACACCTTC. This sequence encodes CASSILSQTGTGNNYGYTF.

The genes are TRBV7-3 and TRBJ2-1; D is ambiguous. V was cut by 5 bases and J by 11 bases, with 16 bases left in between. CDR3 length equals 13 residues. Per the germline V gene, CDR1 is SGHTA and CDR2 is FQGTGA. As DNA, the CDR3 is TGTGCCAGCAGCCTACTCTCAGATTCGCAGCAGTTCTTC. The encoded protein is CASSLLSDSQQFF.

Ten or more counts support this clonotype. The V call is TRBV7-8, the J call TRBJ2-2; D unresolved. V lost 6 bases and J 1 base, leaving 6 bases between the germline ends. The CDR3 contains 13 residues. The germline V gene encodes CDR1 SGHVS and CDR2 FQNEAQ. The CDR3 loop reads CASRSGNTGELFF. The CDR3 coding sequence is TGTGCCAGCAGGTCAGGGAACACCGGGGAGCTGTTTTTT.

The chain is built from TRBV11-2 and TRBJ1-4; no firm D call. CDR3 length: 14 amino acids. Trimming stripped 1 base from V and 6 bases from J, with 9 bases between. In germline, CDR1 is SGHAT, CDR2 FQNNGV. The CDR3 protein is CASSLAAADEKLFF. The CDR3 region has the DNA TGTGCCAGCAGCTTAGCGGCCGCGGATGAAAAACTGTTTTTT.

In its sample, this clonotype was seen a few times. In DNA form, the CDR3 reads TGTGCCAGCAGCCAAAAAAGACTAGCGGGGGGCTACGAGCAGTACTTC. It specifies CASSQKRLAGGYEQYF. This chain joins TRBV6-2 or TRBV6-3 and TRBJ2-7; 13 nucleotides line up with TRBD2. Germline values: CDR1 MNHEY, CDR2 SVGEGT. The CDR3 is made up of 16 amino acids. V shed 6 bases, J shed 3 bases, and the junction held 8 bases outside the gene matches.

The chain couples TRBV24-1 to TRBJ2-1; D is unresolved. Per germline, CDR1 KGHDR and CDR2 SFDVKD. The CDR3 runs to 15 residues. The V end lost 6 bases, the J end lost 4 bases, and 15 bases lay between the germline ends. This CDR3 is CATSRTTSSYNEQFF. The CDR3 nucleotides are TGTGCCACCAGTAGGACGACTTCTTCGTACAATGAGCAGTTCTTC.

A few counts support this clonotype. J is TRBJ1-1 and V is TRBV7-3, with 8 bases identical to TRBD1. Trimming cost V 1 base and J 4 bases; bases outside gene matches: 11. Germline V gene sequence: CDR1 SGHTA, CDR2 FQGTGA. The CDR3 is 17 residues long. CDR3 sequence: CASSLIGGQGIGTEAFF. The CDR3 region has the DNA TGTGCCAGCAGCTTAATTGGCGGACAGGGTATTGGCACTGAAGCTTTCTTT. Together with reference TRBV7-3 and TRBJ1-1, the CDR3 gives the full variable domain: GAGVSQTPSNKVTEKGKYVELRCDPISGHTALYWYRQSLGQGPEFLIYFQGTGAADDSGLPNDRFFAVRPEGSVSTLKIQRTERGDSAVYLCASSLIGGQGIGTEAFFGQGTRLTVV.